One sample yielded the 24 T cell receptor beta chains listed below, sequenced in a study of PD-L1 blockade in urothelial cancer. The time point is: pretreatment peripheral blood. The table came from immunoSEQ multiplex PCR; TCRdb's copy has only in-frame clones and leaves some out. This table has tens of thousands of clones, 65% to 90% appearing once. The material sequenced was PBMCs, taken around atezolizumab (anti-PD-L1) treatment. These receptors were collected from a man between 65 and 80 years old with urothelial cancer.

This clone was found a few times. The chain joins TRBV7-9 to TRBJ2-1; a weak D match, TRBD1 (6 bases). This CDR3 has 15 residues. Germline-derived CDR1 and CDR2 are SEHNR and FQNEAQ (reference sequence). V dropped 7 bases and J dropped 0 bases, with 13 bases sitting between them. CDR3 coding DNA: TGTGCCAGCACCGTTACAGGGTTCTCCTACAATGAGCAGTTCTTC. It codes for CASTVTGFSYNEQFF.

The gene calls are TRBV5-1 and TRBJ1-5; no clear D gene. The CDR3 totals 14 residues. Trimming stripped 0 bases from V and 3 bases from J, with 7 bases between. Germline V gene lookup returns CDR1 SGHRS and CDR2 YFSETQ. CDR3 protein: CASSLDSFNQPQHF. CDR3 coding DNA: TGCGCCAGCAGCTTGGACAGCTTCAATCAGCCCCAGCATTTT.

This clone has only a few counts. This chain connects TRBV7-9 to TRBJ2-7, with 9 bases matching TRBD2. J lost 7 bases, V lost 1 base, and 8 bases had no gene match. Germline assignment: CDR1 SEHNR and CDR2 FQNEAQ (reference sequence). This CDR3 has 15 residues. CDR3 in DNA: TGTGCCAGCAGCTTAGTCCTCGCGGGGGGGGAAGAGCAGTACTTC. Translation: CASSLVLAGGEEQYF.

The chain recombines TRBV10-1 with TRBJ2-7; D is undetermined. V was trimmed by 3 bases and J by 3 bases, leaving 9 bases between them. Per the germline V gene, CDR1 is WNHNN and CDR2 is SYGVQD (reference sequence). This CDR3 is built from 13 residues. CDR3 residues: CASSEYRNYEQYF. Written as DNA, the CDR3 is TGCGCCAGCAGTGAATACAGAAACTACGAGCAGTACTTC.

The CDR3 nucleotides read TGCAGTGCTGAGGCGGAAGAGACCCAGTACTTC. Translating it yields CSAEAEETQYF. This chain joins TRBV20-1 and TRBJ2-5; D gene uncertain. Germline CDR1 DFQATT, CDR2 SNEGSKA (reference sequence). This CDR3 has 11 residues. The V gene lost 5 bases and the J gene lost 3 bases, with 7 bases spanning the gap.

V gene TRBV19 combines with J gene TRBJ1-2, with 8 bases aligning to TRBD1. V was clipped by 5 bases and J by 4 bases; unmatched bases: 9. The CDR3 has 15 amino acids. Germline V gives CDR1 LNHDA, CDR2 SQIVND (reference sequence). The CDR3 loop reads CASSPGPGQGYGYTF. For the CDR3, the DNA is TGTGCCAGTAGTCCAGGGCCCGGACAGGGCTATGGCTACACCTTC.

V is TRBV4-1 and J is TRBJ2-3; TRBD1 agrees at 7 bases. Germline assignment: CDR1 MGHRA and CDR2 YSYEKL. The CDR3 is 15 amino acids. V was pared by 3 bases and J by 2 bases, with 5 bases of the junction left unmatched. CDR3 sequence (DNA): TGCGCCAGCAGCCAGGGACAGTTCGACACAGATACGCAGTATTTT. Its protein is CASSQGQFDTDTQYF.

In its sample, this clone was seen a few times. The chain recombines TRBV5-6 with TRBJ1-2, with a possible D match to TRBD1 (6 bases). V was cut by 2 bases and J by 13 bases, with 21 bases left in between. This CDR3 has 14 amino acids. Germline assignment: CDR1 SGHDT and CDR2 YYEEEE. This CDR3 reads CASSFGTNPTVGTF. The CDR3 DNA sequence: TGTGCCAGCAGCTTCGGGACAAACCCTACCGTCGGCACCTTC.

This clone was found a few times. The CDR3 reads CAWRRDRVPIEQYF. CDR3 coding DNA: TGTGCCTGGAGACGGGACAGGGTCCCCATCGAGCAGTACTTC. The V and J genes are TRBV30 and TRBJ2-7; 9 bases match TRBD1. The CDR3 contains 14 residues. The trim removed 3 bases at V and 6 bases at J, leaving 9 bases unmatched. Germline loops: CDR1 GTSNPN, CDR2 SVGIG (reference sequence).

The J gene is TRBJ2-1, the V gene TRBV6-1, with TRBD2 identical over 9 bases. The J segment lost 2 bases and the V segment lost 4 bases, leaving 9 bases of the junction unmatched. Germline CDR1 is MNHNS and CDR2 is SASEGT. This CDR3 region has 17 residues. For the CDR3, the DNA is TGTGCCAGCAGTGCACCGAATAGCGGGAGTACCTACAATGAGCAGTTCTTC. Amino acids: CASSAPNSGSTYNEQFF.

The chain has TRBV19 and TRBJ1-2, with D perhaps TRBD1 (6 bases). Deletions cut 6 bases from V and 6 bases from J, with 14 bases between. Germline loops: CDR1 LNHDA, CDR2 SQIVND (reference sequence). CDR3 length: 13 amino acids. The CDR3 loop reads CASSEQGLDGYTF. CDR3 DNA sequence: TGTGCCAGTAGCGAACAGGGCCTGGATGGCTACACCTTC.

J is TRBJ2-5 and V is TRBV18; 9 positions match TRBD2. Germline V gene data show CDR1 as KGHSH and CDR2 as LQKENI. CDR3 length: 16 amino acids. V shed 0 bases, J shed 4 bases, and the junction held 6 bases outside the gene matches. The CDR3 is CASSPPSGSGGETQYF. The CDR3 DNA sequence: TGTGCCAGCTCACCACCTAGCGGGAGTGGGGGAGAGACCCAGTACTTC.

This rearrangement joins TRBV5-5 to TRBJ1-5; D remains unclear. The CDR3 totals 15 residues. Between the trimmed V and J ends, which lost 0 bases and 0 bases, there was a span of 7 bases. Germline V gives CDR1 SGHKS, CDR2 YYEKEE (reference sequence). The CDR3 coding sequence is TGTGCCAGCAGCTTGGACGGGGATAGCAATCAGCCCCAGCATTTT. Residues: CASSLDGDSNQPQHF. The complete variable domain, with remaining parts taken from reference TRBV5-5 and TRBJ1-5, reads DAGVTQSPTHLIKTRGQQVTLRCSPISGHKSVSWYQQVLGQGPQFIFQYYEKEERGRGNFPDRFSARQFPNYSSELNVNALLLGDSALYLCASSLDGDSNQPQHFGDGTRLSIL.

This rearrangement joins TRBV29-1 to TRBJ1-1; no definite D call. V shed 5 bases and J shed 6 bases, with 19 bases lying between them. The CDR3 covers 14 residues. Germline V CDR1 and CDR2: SQVTM, ANQGSEA. As DNA, the CDR3 is TGCAGCGTTTCTGCCGACACAAACACCCCTGAAGCTTTCTTT. It specifies CSVSADTNTPEAFF.

The chain couples TRBV28 to TRBJ1-1; 7 nucleotides line up with TRBD1. This CDR3 has 12 residues. CDR1 is MDHEN and CDR2 is SYDVKM in the germline V gene. The V and J ends lost 9 bases and 9 bases, in that order; junction bases with no gene match: 10. CDR3 region: CASKPDRAKAFF. DNA of the CDR3: TGTGCCAGTAAACCCGACAGGGCTAAAGCTTTCTTT. Supplemented by reference TRBV28 and TRBJ1-1, the full variable domain reads DVKVTQSSRYLVKRTGEKVFLECVQDMDHENMFWYRQDPGLGLRLIYFSYDVKMKEKGDIPEGYSVSREKKERFSLILESASTNQTSMYLCASKPDRAKAFFGQGTRLTVV.

The chain uses TRBV28 and TRBJ1-1; D remains unclear. V was cut by 3 bases and J by 5 bases, with 7 bases left in between. Germline CDR1 is MDHEN and CDR2 is SYDVKM. The CDR3 covers 12 residues. CDR3 sequence (DNA): TGTGCCAGCAGTTTCTCGCAGACTGAAGCTTTCTTT. Translation: CASSFSQTEAFF. The whole variable domain, remainder taken from reference TRBV28 and TRBJ1-1, is DVKVTQSSRYLVKRTGEKVFLECVQDMDHENMFWYRQDPGLGLRLIYFSYDVKMKEKGDIPEGYSVSREKKERFSLILESASTNQTSMYLCASSFSQTEAFFGQGTRLTVV.

The chain couples TRBV2 to TRBJ1-5; 10 bases are shared with TRBD1. The V segment lost 6 bases and the J segment 5 bases; nucleotides outside the gene matches: 7. The CDR3 length is 15 residues. CDR1 is SNHLY and CDR2 is FYNNEI in the germline V gene. CDR3 loop: CASSGDRGQDQPQHF. The CDR3 DNA follows: TGTGCCAGCAGCGGAGACAGGGGGCAAGATCAGCCCCAGCATTTT. Supplemented by reference TRBV2 and TRBJ1-5, the full variable domain reads EPEVTQTPSHQVTQMGQEVILRCVPISNHLYFYWYRQILGQKVEFLVSFYNNEISEKSEIFDDQFSVERPDGSNFTLKIRSTKLEDSAMYFCASSGDRGQDQPQHFGDGTRLSIL.

V is TRBV5-1 and J is TRBJ2-2, with TRBD2 matching over 8 bases. There are 17 residues in the CDR3. The V segment lost 7 bases and the J segment 5 bases; nucleotides outside the gene matches: 16. Germline V gene lookup returns CDR1 SGHRS and CDR2 YFSETQ. CDR3 nucleotide sequence: TGCGCCAGCTTACCGGCTAGCGGGTCCCAGCGGACCGGGGAGCTGTTTTTT. Translated: CASLPASGSQRTGELFF. Full variable domain (remainder filled in from reference TRBV5-1 and TRBJ2-2): KAGVTQTPRYLIKTRGQQVTLSCSPISGHRSVSWYQQTPGQGLQFLFEYFSETQRNKGNFPGRFSGRQFSNSRSEMNVSTLELGDSALYLCASLPASGSQRTGELFFGEGSRLTVL.

The chain uses TRBV6-4 and TRBJ2-7; TRBD1 is a possible D gene (5 bases). The CDR3 extends over 11 amino acids. Germline CDR1 MRHNA, CDR2 SNTAGT. CDR3 DNA: TGTTTGTATTGGATCAGGGACGAGCAGTACTTC. Its translation is CLYWIRDEQYF.

The chain uses TRBV6-1 and TRBJ2-1; tentatively, D is TRBD2 (5 bases). V dropped 7 bases and J dropped 9 bases, with 16 bases sitting between them. This CDR3 has 13 residues. The germline V gene encodes CDR1 MNHNS and CDR2 SASEGT. The CDR3 DNA reads TGTGCCAGCACCGAGAGGCCCCGGGGTGAGCAGTTCTTC. Translated: CASTERPRGEQFF.

The chain joins TRBV5-4 to TRBJ2-7, with TRBD2 matching 8 bases. The CDR3 covers 16 residues. V was clipped by 0 bases and J by 0 bases; unmatched bases: 5. The V gene's germline CDR1 is SGHNT and CDR2 YYREEE (reference sequence). The CDR3: CASSLALSGTSYEQYF. The CDR3 DNA is TGTGCCAGCAGCTTGGCTCTTAGCGGGACCTCCTACGAGCAGTACTTC.

This clone was seen more than once but under ten times. The chain is built from TRBV10-3 and TRBJ1-4; no firm D call. CDR1 and CDR2 from the germline V gene are ENHRY and SYGVKD. Trimming took 6 bases from V and 2 from J, leaving 7 bases between them. The CDR3 extends over 13 amino acids. The CDR3 nucleotides are TGTGCCATCAGCCGGGAGACTAATGAAAAACTGTTTTTT. Residues: CAISRETNEKLFF.

The CDR3 DNA reads as TGTGCCAACACTAGCGGGAGGGCCTACGAGCAGTACTTC. It encodes CANTSGRAYEQYF. V usage is TRBV25-1 and J usage is TRBJ2-7; 13 bases agree with TRBD2. Germline V lookup: CDR1 MGHDK, CDR2 SYGVNS. This CDR3 has 13 amino acids. V lost 10 bases, J lost 2 bases, and 2 bases stayed unmatched.

The rearrangement joins TRBV27 to TRBJ2-7; a weak D match, TRBD1 (5 bases). This CDR3 is built from 15 residues. The V gene's germline CDR1 is MNHEY and CDR2 SMNVEV (reference sequence). V was shortened by 4 bases and J by 2 bases, with 15 bases between the two germline ends. CDR3: CASSSTGGNTYEQYF. CDR3 nucleotides: TGTGCCAGCAGTTCAACAGGTGGAAATACCTACGAGCAGTACTTC.